Listed here are 17 T cell receptor beta chains from one sample, sequenced in a study of blood T cell repertoires in COVID-19. Assay used: immunoSEQ multiplex PCR; TCRdb lists only in-frame clones, some missing. The sample has over 350,000 clones; around 89% are singletons. The sequenced sample consisted of PBMCs or T cells enriched from blood (not recorded which). These receptors originate from a woman in her late teens or twenties who had recovered from COVID-19.

Only a few counts were recorded for this clone. The chain uses TRBV4-2 and TRBJ1-3; D gene ambiguous. The CDR3 is 16 residues long. Per the germline V gene, CDR1 is LGHNA and CDR2 is YNFKEQ. Trimming stripped 0 bases from V and 0 bases from J, with 9 bases between. The CDR3 spells CASSQDSLVSGNTIYF. Written as DNA, the CDR3 is TGTGCCAGCAGCCAAGATTCACTCGTCTCTGGAAACACCATATATTTT.

This clone was picked up one time. V usage is TRBV15 and J usage is TRBJ1-5; 8 positions agree with TRBD1. There are 14 residues in the CDR3. Germline trimming cut 2 bases from V and 3 bases from J; bases unmatched to any gene: 0. Germline loops: CDR1 LNHNV, CDR2 YYDKDF (reference sequence). The CDR3 coding sequence is TGTGCCACCAGCAGACAGGGGGCCAATCAGCCCCAGCATTTT. Its translation: CATSRQGANQPQHF.

The J gene is TRBJ2-7, the V gene TRBV5-1; tentative D call: TRBD2 (5 bases). This CDR3 has 12 amino acids. Germline values: CDR1 SGHRS, CDR2 YFSETQ. Trimming stripped 4 bases from V and 6 bases from J, with 11 bases between. As DNA, the CDR3 is TGCGCCAGCAGCCTGGGTGAGGGCGAGCAGTACTTC. It encodes CASSLGEGEQYF.

This chain links TRBV29-1 with TRBJ2-6, with D perhaps TRBD2 (6 bases). The length of the CDR3 is 13 residues. Trimming left V 7 bases short and J 0 bases short, with 7 bases between. CDR1 and CDR2 (germline): SQVTM, ANQGSEA. The CDR3 DNA follows: TGCAGCGGGCGGGACTCTGGGGCCAACGTCCTGACTTTC. Encoded protein: CSGRDSGANVLTF.

The chain recombines TRBV19 with TRBJ2-3; TRBD2 aligns across 14 bases. Germline V CDR1 and CDR2: LNHDA, SQIVND (reference sequence). The J segment lost 1 base and the V segment lost 5 bases, leaving 8 bases of the junction unmatched. This CDR3 has 18 amino acids. The CDR3, as DNA: TGTGCCAGTAGTTCACAACCGGGACTAGCGGGGGGCACAGATACGCAGTATTTT. It encodes CASSSQPGLAGGTDTQYF.

A single count supports this clone. In DNA form, the CDR3 reads TGTGCCAGCAGCTTGGGAGGGTTGGGCTACACCTTC. This sequence encodes CASSLGGLGYTF. The rearrangement uses TRBV5-4 and TRBJ1-2; D call uncertain. The CDR3 sequence is 12 residues long. The germline CDR1 and CDR2 sequences are SGHNT and YYREEE (reference sequence). The V gene lost 0 bases and the J gene lost 8 bases, with 8 bases spanning the gap.

This clone was seen just once. The rearrangement joins TRBV4-1 to TRBJ1-4; D not certain. CDR3 size: 13 residues. Germline CDR1 and CDR2: MGHRA and YSYEKL. Deletions cut 6 bases from V and 4 bases from J, with 9 bases between. This CDR3 is CASRTERNEKLFF. The CDR3 DNA reads TGCGCCAGCAGGACGGAGCGTAATGAAAAACTGTTTTTT.

The genes are TRBV7-2 and TRBJ2-3; D is possibly TRBD1 (7 bases). Trimming took 1 base from V and 11 from J, leaving 25 bases between them. Germline-derived CDR1 and CDR2 are SGHTA and FQGNSA. The CDR3 covers 17 residues. The CDR3 sequence is CASSLGLRQGGRRMQYF. CDR3 bases: TGTGCCAGCAGCTTAGGCTTGCGACAGGGAGGACGTCGTATGCAGTATTTT.

V gene TRBV9 combines with J gene TRBJ1-5; TRBD1 agrees at 7 bases. With V trimmed by 2 bases and J by 7 bases, 12 bases remained unmatched. Germline V CDR1 and CDR2: SGDLS, YYNGEE. This CDR3 is built from 16 residues. The CDR3 nucleotides read TGTGCCAGCAGCGTTGGGCAGGGGGTTTTTGGACAGCCCCAGCATTTT. The encoded protein is CASSVGQGVFGQPQHF. The full variable domain, completed using reference TRBV9 and TRBJ1-5, is DSGVTQTPKHLITATGQRVTLRCSPRSGDLSVYWYQQSLDQGLQFLIQYYNGEERAKGNILERFSAQQFPDLHSELNLSSLELGDSALYFCASSVGQGVFGQPQHFGDGTRLSIL.

The chain carries TRBV3-1 (or the pseudogene TRBV3-2) and TRBJ2-2, with unresolved D. CDR1 is LGHDT, CDR2 YNNKEL, per germline (reference sequence). The V gene lost 1 base and the J gene lost 0 bases, with 12 bases spanning the gap. The length of the CDR3 is 17 residues. The DNA of the CDR3 is TGTGCCAGCAGCCAAGTCATCCAACTGGCGAACACCGGGGAGCTGTTTTTT. This gives the protein CASSQVIQLANTGELFF.

The rearrangement joins TRBV19 to TRBJ1-5; 8 bases agree with TRBD1. The CDR3 length is 15 residues. The germline CDR1 and CDR2 sequences are LNHDA and SQIVND (reference sequence). V gave up 6 bases and J gave up 1 base; unmatched junction bases: 5. This CDR3 is CASRRRQGSNQPQHF. CDR3 DNA: TGTGCCAGTAGACGTCGACAGGGGAGCAATCAGCCCCAGCATTTT.

The CDR3 here is CASRPSGASYEQYF. The CDR3 region has the DNA TGTGCCAGCAGGCCTTCAGGGGCCTCCTACGAGCAGTACTTC. V usage is TRBV27 and J usage is TRBJ2-7; weak D call: TRBD1 (6 bases). Trimming took 6 bases from V and 0 from J, leaving 12 bases between them. This CDR3 is 14 amino acids long. Germline CDR1 reads MNHEY; CDR2 reads SMNVEV (reference sequence).

This sequence joins TRBV15 and TRBJ2-1; 10 bases are a match to TRBD2. The CDR3 is made up of 15 amino acids. After removal of 3 bases from V and 3 bases from J, the junction contained 2 bases not matched to a gene. Germline assignment: CDR1 LNHNV and CDR2 YYDKDF (reference sequence). CDR3 in DNA: TGTGCCACCAGCAGGCTAGCGGGGGACTACAATGAGCAGTTCTTC. Translation: CATSRLAGDYNEQFF.

The chain is built from TRBV2 and TRBJ2-3, with 10 bases aligning to TRBD2. This CDR3 is 15 amino acids long. Germline CDR1 is SNHLY and CDR2 is FYNNEI. V lost 7 bases to trimming and J lost 5 bases; unmatched junction nucleotides: 9. CDR3 residues: CASTPSGGARDTQYF. CDR3 coding DNA: TGTGCCAGCACCCCCAGCGGGGGGGCAAGAGATACGCAGTATTTT.

This sequence joins TRBV7-6 and TRBJ2-7, with D unclear. Looked up from germline, CDR1 is SGHVS and CDR2 is FNYEAQ. V lost 5 bases and J 2 bases, leaving 10 bases between the germline ends. This CDR3 region has 13 residues. CDR3 sequence: CASSQSPAYEQYF. The CDR3 DNA reads TGTGCCAGCAGCCAAAGCCCCGCCTACGAGCAGTACTTC. The full variable domain, its missing parts supplied by reference TRBV7-6 and TRBJ2-7, is GAGVSQSPRYKVTKRGQDVALRCDPISGHVSLYWYRQALGQGPEFLTYFNYEAQQDKSGLPNDRFSAERPEGSISTLTIQRTEQRDSAMYRCASSQSPAYEQYFGPGTRLTVT.

The chain couples TRBV27 to TRBJ2-2, with D unclear. Trimming took off 2 bases at V and 5 bases at J, with 6 bases between the two ends. Germline CDR1 MNHEY, CDR2 SMNVEV (reference sequence). There are 13 residues in the CDR3. The chain's CDR3 is CASSLAGTGELFF. CDR3 DNA sequence: TGTGCCAGCAGTTTAGCCGGGACCGGGGAGCTGTTTTTT.

In this sample, this clone turned up a few times. The chain links TRBV7-2 to TRBJ1-1; TRBD1 is a possible D gene (5 bases). Per the germline V gene, CDR1 is SGHTA and CDR2 is FQGNSA. The CDR3 spans 19 residues. V lost 1 base to trimming and J lost 0 bases, with 21 bases between them. CDR3 in DNA: TGTGCCAGCAGCTTAGGACGCGCCGGGGGAAGGGGTTTGAACACTGAAGCTTTCTTT. It translates to CASSLGRAGGRGLNTEAFF.